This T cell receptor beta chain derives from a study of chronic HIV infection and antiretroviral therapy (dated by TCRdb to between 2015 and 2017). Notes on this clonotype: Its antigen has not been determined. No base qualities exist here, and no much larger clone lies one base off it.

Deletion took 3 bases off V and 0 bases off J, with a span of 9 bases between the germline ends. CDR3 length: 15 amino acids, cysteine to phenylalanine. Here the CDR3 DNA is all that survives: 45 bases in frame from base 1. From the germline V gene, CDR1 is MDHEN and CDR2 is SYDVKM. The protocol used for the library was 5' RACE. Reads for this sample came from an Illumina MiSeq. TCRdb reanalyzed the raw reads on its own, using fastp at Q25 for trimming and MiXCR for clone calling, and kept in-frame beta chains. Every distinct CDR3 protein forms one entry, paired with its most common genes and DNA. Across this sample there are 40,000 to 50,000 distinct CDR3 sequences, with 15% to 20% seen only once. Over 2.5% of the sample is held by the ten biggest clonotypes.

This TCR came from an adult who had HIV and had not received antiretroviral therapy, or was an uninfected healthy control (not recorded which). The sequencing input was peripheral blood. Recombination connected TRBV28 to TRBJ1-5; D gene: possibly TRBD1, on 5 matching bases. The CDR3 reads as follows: CASSLGRASNQPQHF. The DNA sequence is TGTGCCAGCAGTTTGGGCAGGGCTAGCAATCAGCCCCAGCATTTT.